This T cell receptor beta chain comes out of a study of cytomegalovirus exposure and HLA in healthy donors. Study observations and caveats: Reports showed the classifier diagnosing cytomegalovirus status with high specificity and sensitivity. The study listed under 200 cytomegalovirus-associated TCR beta chains. Serostatus for CMV was the only available immune exposure information.

On this clone: Its antigen is not identified.

The primer mix had 60 Vbeta and 13 Jbeta primers. The repertoire was sequenced with immunoSEQ multiplex PCR; TCRdb's copy has only in-frame clones and lacks some. The data show some 120,000 clones, about 80% seen once. The sequencing sample was made of PBMCs. The clonotype originates from a human donor in good health.

The CDR3: CSGSWTGSYEQYF. Written as DNA, the CDR3 is TGCAGCGGATCCTGGACAGGTTCCTACGAGCAGTACTTC. The rearrangement links TRBV29-1 to TRBJ2-7; 7 nucleotides line up with TRBD1. Germline-derived CDR1 and CDR2 are SQVTM and ANQGSEA. CDR3 length: 13 amino acids. J was trimmed by 1 base and V by 7 bases; bases with no gene match: 7.